Each of the 30 T cell receptor beta chains below was sequenced from the same sample in a study of shared clonotypes between healthy human individuals. The naive CD8 fraction comprised CD45RO-negative cells positively selected for CCR7 and excluded terminally differentiated effector memory CD45RA+ cells. Measured with immunoSEQ multiplex PCR; TCRdb has only the in-frame clones, and not every one. This sample carries fewer than 700,000 clones, about 95% of them seen once, and the ten largest clones take about 0.11%. Sequencing was carried out using naive CD8+ T cells sorted from blood. These receptors were taken from a woman aged 25 to 39 in good health.

The J gene is TRBJ2-7, the V gene TRBV6-6; D unclear. This CDR3 has 13 residues. Trimming left V 3 bases short and J 3 bases short, with 9 bases between. Germline assignment: CDR1 MNHNY and CDR2 SVGAGI (reference sequence). The CDR3 DNA is TGTGCCAGCAGTTATGCCTTTTACTACGAGCAGTACTTC. The encoded protein is CASSYAFYYEQYF.

For this clone: Other DNA sequences of this sample code for an identical CDR3. This chain links TRBV9 with TRBJ1-2; D ambiguous. Trimming took 3 bases from V and 8 from J, leaving 5 bases between them. The germline V gene has CDR1 SGDLS and CDR2 YYNGEE. The CDR3 contains 10 residues. CDR3 bases: TGTGCCAGCAGCGGAAACGGCTACACCTTC. It codes for CASSGNGYTF. Full variable domain (remainder filled in from reference TRBV9 and TRBJ1-2): DSGVTQTPKHLITATGQRVTLRCSPRSGDLSVYWYQQSLDQGLQFLIQYYNGEERAKGNILERFSAQQFPDLHSELNLSSLELGDSALYFCASSGNGYTFGSGTRLTVV.

This rearrangement joins TRBV11-2 to TRBJ2-7; tentatively, D is TRBD2 (6 bases). V shed 7 bases and J shed 4 bases, with 20 bases lying between them. The CDR3 sequence is 15 residues long. Germline V CDR1 and CDR2: SGHAT, FQNNGV. This chain's CDR3 is CASTPGSGRSYEQYF. The DNA of the CDR3 is TGTGCCAGCACCCCGGGTTCGGGGAGGTCTTACGAGCAGTACTTC.

The chain uses TRBV9 and TRBJ2-7; a weak D match, TRBD2 (6 bases). Germline V gene sequence: CDR1 SGDLS, CDR2 YYNGEE. The CDR3 runs 14 residues. Trimming took 0 bases from V and 4 from J, leaving 11 bases between them. In DNA form, the CDR3 reads TGTGCCAGCAGCGTAGGGGGGGAATTATACGAGCAGTACTTC. Translation: CASSVGGELYEQYF.

The gene calls are TRBV2 and TRBJ2-7; D not resolved. Germline V gene data show CDR1 as SNHLY and CDR2 as FYNNEI. This CDR3 comprises 16 residues. V lost 3 bases and J lost 0, with 15 bases in between. For the CDR3, the DNA is TGTGCCAGCAGTGATTCCAGCGACCCGATCTCCTACGAGCAGTACTTC. This sequence encodes CASSDSSDPISYEQYF.

The rearrangement links TRBV6-1 to TRBJ2-1; 7 nucleotides agree with TRBD2. Germline V gene sequence: CDR1 MNHNS, CDR2 SASEGT. The J segment lost 4 bases and the V segment lost 4 bases, leaving 10 bases of the junction unmatched. This CDR3 is 16 amino acids long. The CDR3 loop is CASSGFTSDRYNEQFF. The CDR3 DNA reads as TGTGCCAGCAGTGGATTTACTAGCGATCGGTACAATGAGCAGTTCTTC.

The chain recombines TRBV2 with TRBJ1-5; D perhaps matches TRBD1 (6 bases). Germline loops: CDR1 SNHLY, CDR2 FYNNEI. The CDR3 sequence is 13 residues long. Trimming shortened V by 5 bases and J by 7 bases, and 12 bases separated the two germline ends. The CDR3 DNA follows: TGTGCCAGCAGTCCAGGGGTCGGCCAGCCCCAGCATTTT. It translates to CASSPGVGQPQHF.

The rearrangement uses TRBV6-5 and TRBJ2-7, with no clear D. The CDR3 extends over 14 amino acids. V was cut by 2 bases and J by 3 bases, with 11 bases left in between. Germline V gene lookup returns CDR1 MNHEY and CDR2 SVGAGI. CDR3 in DNA: TGTGCCAGCAGTTACCTCCAGGAACACTACGAGCAGTACTTC. It is translated as CASSYLQEHYEQYF.

The chain couples TRBV7-9 to TRBJ2-7; D unclear. The CDR3 has 13 amino acids. Germline V gene lookup returns CDR1 SEHNR and CDR2 FQNEAQ (reference sequence). Trimming removed 5 bases at V and 6 bases at J, with 14 bases between. Here the CDR3 DNA reads TGTGCCAGCAGCCCAGACGCGAGCCGCGAGCAGTACTTC. Its translation is CASSPDASREQYF.

The chain carries TRBV28 and TRBJ2-7, with a tentative D call TRBD1 (6 bases). The V gene lost 3 bases and the J gene lost 3 bases, with 12 bases spanning the gap. Germline CDR1 is MDHEN and CDR2 is SYDVKM. The CDR3 has 14 residues. In DNA form, the CDR3 reads TGTGCCAGCAGTTTTACAGGGCCCTACTACGAGCAGTACTTC. Its protein product is CASSFTGPYYEQYF.

The chain recombines TRBV25-1 with TRBJ2-5; TRBD2 agrees at 11 bases. This CDR3 region has 13 residues. The ends lost 4 bases at V and 5 bases at J; junction bases unmatched: 0. CDR1 is MGHDK, CDR2 SYGVNS, per germline. In DNA, the CDR3 is TGTGCCAGCAGTGCTAGCGGGAGGGAGACCCAGTACTTC. Translated: CASSASGRETQYF.

This clone was counted a single time. The rearrangement links TRBV16 to TRBJ2-5, with D maybe TRBD1 (5 bases). This CDR3 has 14 residues. Germline V gene lookup returns CDR1 KGHSY and CDR2 FQNENV. V was cut by 0 bases and J by 2 bases, with 7 bases left in between. CDR3 nucleotide sequence: TGTGCCAGCAGCCAATCGAACAGGCAAGAGACCCAGTACTTC. Its protein is CASSQSNRQETQYF. The whole variable domain, remainder taken from reference TRBV16 and TRBJ2-5, is GEEVAQTPKHLVRGEGQKAKLYCAPIKGHSYVFWYQQVLKNEFKFLISFQNENVFDETGMPKERFSAKCLPNSPCSLEIQATKLEDSAVYFCASSQSNRQETQYFGPGTRLLVL.

The chain has TRBV2 and TRBJ2-7, with no clear D. Deletions cut 6 bases from V and 1 base from J, with 10 bases between. This CDR3 has 13 residues. The germline gives CDR1 SNHLY, CDR2 FYNNEI. The CDR3 DNA follows: TGTGCCAGCAGCCCGCCAGCGTCCTACGAGCAGTACTTC. This codes for CASSPPASYEQYF.

The chain uses TRBV27 and TRBJ2-3; D remains ambiguous. Germline CDR1 MNHEY, CDR2 SMNVEV (reference sequence). CDR3 length equals 13 residues. V was shortened by 6 bases and J by 4 bases, with 11 bases between the two germline ends. In DNA, the CDR3 is TGTGCCAGCAGCCGGAAAGTCTCAGATACGCAGTATTTT. This gives the protein CASSRKVSDTQYF.

This clone was detected once. Other DNA sequences in this sample translate to the same CDR3. This chain connects TRBV5-1 to TRBJ2-7; no definite D call. The CDR3 has 13 residues. V lost 0 bases and J lost 2, with 6 bases in between. CDR1 SGHRS and CDR2 YFSETQ come from the germline V gene. CDR3 region: CASSLDGPYEQYF. Written as DNA, the CDR3 is TGCGCCAGCAGCTTGGACGGTCCCTACGAGCAGTACTTC.

CDR3 sequence reads: CASSKTTDWEQYF. CDR3 coding DNA: TGTGCCAGCAGTAAAACGACTGATTGGGAGCAGTACTTC. The gene calls are TRBV28 and TRBJ2-7, with D hard to call. The CDR3 has 13 amino acids. V lost 5 bases and J lost 7, with 15 bases in between. Germline V CDR1 and CDR2: MDHEN, SYDVKM.

The chain carries TRBV19 and TRBJ1-1; D possibly corresponds to TRBD1 (5 bases). There are 16 residues in the CDR3. CDR1 LNHDA and CDR2 SQIVND come from the germline V gene (reference sequence). The V end lost 5 bases, the J end lost 1 base, and 17 bases lay between the germline ends. CDR3 sequence: CASSQKGRTANTEAFF. CDR3 DNA sequence: TGTGCCAGTAGTCAAAAGGGGCGCACGGCGAACACTGAAGCTTTCTTT.

The chain combines TRBV30 with TRBJ2-7; 7 bases line up with TRBD1. V gave up 3 bases and J gave up 4 bases; unmatched junction bases: 3. This CDR3 region has 12 residues. Germline CDR1 is GTSNPN and CDR2 is SVGIG (reference sequence). The CDR3 reads CAWRNRGYEQYF. In DNA form, the CDR3 reads TGTGCCTGGAGAAACAGGGGTTACGAGCAGTACTTC.

The chain recombines TRBV7-9 with TRBJ2-7; no firm D call. The CDR3 has 13 residues. With 5 bases removed from V and 4 bases from J, the gap between germline ends came to 12 bases. Looked up from germline, CDR1 is SEHNR and CDR2 is FQNEAQ (reference sequence). DNA of the CDR3: TGTGCCAGCAGCCCCCCTCTAGGATACGAGCAGTACTTC. This translates into CASSPPLGYEQYF.

This clone was counted a single time. CDR3 sequence reads: CASSFTRSHEQYF. The CDR3 nucleotides read TGTGCCAGCAGCTTTACGCGGTCCCACGAGCAGTACTTC. The chain joins TRBV7-9 to TRBJ2-7; D gene uncertain. V lost 3 bases and J 5 bases, leaving 11 bases between the germline ends. Germline V gene lookup returns CDR1 SEHNR and CDR2 FQNEAQ (reference sequence). The CDR3 sequence is 13 residues long. Using reference TRBV7-9 and TRBJ2-7 for the parts outside the CDR3, the full variable domain is DTGVSQNPRHKITKRGQNVTFRCDPISEHNRLYWYRQTLGQGPEFLTYFQNEAQLEKSRLLSDRFSAERPKGSFSTLEIQRTEQGDSAMYLCASSFTRSHEQYFGPGTRLTVT.

The chain joins TRBV9 to TRBJ2-5, with TRBD2 matching over 9 bases. The ends lost 0 bases at V and 4 bases at J; junction bases unmatched: 4. The CDR3 runs 15 residues. Germline CDR1 and CDR2: SGDLS and YYNGEE. CDR3 region: CASSVGAGGGETQYF. As DNA, the CDR3 is TGTGCCAGCAGCGTAGGAGCGGGAGGAGGAGAGACCCAGTACTTC.

The rearrangement uses TRBV13 and TRBJ2-1, with D uncertain. This CDR3 is built from 15 residues. Trimming stripped 2 bases from V and 10 bases from J, with 18 bases between. Per the germline V gene, CDR1 is PRHDT and CDR2 is FYEKMQ (reference sequence). This CDR3 reads CASSLRLEEVSEQFF. CDR3 bases: TGTGCCAGCAGCTTAAGGCTAGAAGAGGTGTCGGAGCAGTTCTTC.

The chain carries TRBV6-6 and TRBJ2-7; D may correspond to TRBD1 or TRBD2 (6 bases each). Germline V gene lookup returns CDR1 MNHNY and CDR2 SVGAGI (reference sequence). The CDR3 extends over 14 amino acids. Trimming shortened V by 7 bases and J by 4 bases, and 17 bases separated the two germline ends. The CDR3 nucleotides are TGTGCCAGCAAACAAACGGGGGCCCGATACGAGCAGTACTTC. As protein: CASKQTGARYEQYF.

This chain joins TRBV11-3 and TRBJ2-7, with 8 bases aligning to TRBD1. V lost 5 bases, J lost 5 bases, and 5 bases stayed unmatched. Germline CDR1 and CDR2: SGHNT and YENEEA. The CDR3 is 13 residues long. CDR3 sequence reads: CASSDGQGHEQYF. The DNA for the CDR3 is TGTGCCAGCAGCGACGGACAGGGCCACGAGCAGTACTTC.

This clone was observed a few times. V and J are TRBV7-9 and TRBJ1-1; tentatively, D is TRBD1 (6 bases). V shed 1 base and J shed 6 bases, with 6 bases lying between them. The CDR3 is made up of 12 amino acids. Germline values: CDR1 SEHNR, CDR2 FQNEAQ (reference sequence). The CDR3 nucleotides are TGTGCCAGCAGCTTAGAGGGGGCTGAAGCTTTCTTT. Encoded protein: CASSLEGAEAFF.

The chain joins TRBV7-9 to TRBJ2-3; 7 bases map to TRBD1. CDR3 length: 16 amino acids. Unmatched junction bases numbered 9, after V lost 6 bases and J lost 0 bases. In germline, CDR1 is SEHNR, CDR2 FQNEAQ (reference sequence). The DNA for the CDR3 is TGTGCCAGCAGGGCTCGGACAGGTGCTAGCACAGATACGCAGTATTTT. Translating it yields CASRARTGASTDTQYF.

V usage is TRBV10-3 and J usage is TRBJ2-7, with D tentatively TRBD2 (6 bases). CDR1 and CDR2 (germline): ENHRY, SYGVKD. V lost 4 bases and J lost 0, with 10 bases in between. There are 14 residues in the CDR3. The CDR3 DNA reads TGTGCCATCAGTGGCTTCGGGGGCTCCTACGAGCAGTACTTC. Translated: CAISGFGGSYEQYF.

V and J are TRBV30 and TRBJ1-1; 10 bases map to TRBD1. The germline CDR1 and CDR2 sequences are GTSNPN and SVGIG (reference sequence). V lost 0 bases to trimming and J lost 7 bases; unmatched junction nucleotides: 8. This CDR3 contains 15 residues. The CDR3 sequence is CAWSVGQGIGIEAFF. The DNA for the CDR3 is TGTGCCTGGAGTGTGGGACAGGGGATTGGGATTGAAGCTTTCTTT.

This clone was detected only a few times. This sequence joins TRBV5-1 and TRBJ1-1; D may be TRBD1 (6 bases). V shed 1 base and J shed 0 bases, with 7 bases lying between them. The CDR3 consists of 14 residues. The germline V gene has CDR1 SGHRS and CDR2 YFSETQ. The DNA for the CDR3 is TGCGCCAGCAGCTTGACAGGGATGAACACTGAAGCTTTCTTT. This translates into CASSLTGMNTEAFF.

The chain combines TRBV19 with TRBJ2-7; TRBD2 matches 7 bases. Germline-derived CDR1 and CDR2 are LNHDA and SQIVND (reference sequence). The CDR3 contains 14 residues. After removal of 5 bases from V and 3 bases from J, the junction contained 7 bases not matched to a gene. Here the CDR3 DNA reads TGTGCCAGTAGTGGTGGGGCGGGAGACTACGAGCAGTACTTC. Translated, it gives CASSGGAGDYEQYF.